The sequence of this T cell receptor beta chain was determined in a study of CD8 T cells in ankylosing spondylitis. Study-wide results and limits: Seemingly distinctive of ankylosing spondylitis blood was a TCR beta motif formed by eight highly homologous variants.

About this clonotype: Its antigen remains unknown.

The ends lost 4 bases at V and 5 bases at J; junction bases unmatched: 5. Germline CDR1 is SEHNR and CDR2 is FQNEAQ (reference sequence). The CDR3 loop spans 15 amino acids. Each CDR3 protein gets one entry after TCRdb re-called the 5' RACE reads with MiXCR. The table shows about 750,000 distinct CDR3 sequences, with roughly 19% occurring only once. The sequence was obtained from a male donor with ankylosing spondylitis. Sample: blood, either unsorted or a sorted T cell fraction (not recorded which). V and J are TRBV7-9 and TRBJ1-1; 12 positions agree with TRBD1. The CDR3 DNA reads TGTGCCAGCAGCTCGGGACAGGGGGCGAAGACTGAAGCTTTCTTT. Amino acid sequence: CASSSGQGAKTEAFF.